This T cell receptor (beta chain) was documented in a study of OX40 agonist ivuxolimab in advanced cancers. Study at large: Males comprised around four fifths of the group, whose mean age was 60 years (range 23 to 79). Findings and limits, study-wide: Clonal expansion was seen in CD4+ and CD8+ blood T cells by week 6 at 0.1 to 3.0 mg/kg.

Repertoires were generated with immunoSEQ multiplex PCR, while TCRdb's copy carries only in-frame clones and drops some. The sample contains tens of thousands of clones, 75% to 90% of which appear only once. Worth noting for this clone: Antigen unknown.

The germline CDR1 and CDR2 sequences are SGHNT and YYREEE (reference sequence). The CDR3 totals 16 residues. V was pared by 1 base and J by 4 bases, with 10 bases of the junction left unmatched. The sample here was CD4+ or CD8+ T cells sorted from blood, taken in a trial of the OX40 agonist ivuxolimab. The TCR was taken from an adult with an advanced solid tumor such as melanoma, head and neck, liver or kidney cancer. The V and J genes are TRBV5-4 and TRBJ1-2, with 7 nucleotides matching TRBD1. CDR3 sequence: CASSLILRGLSYGYTF. CDR3 sequence (DNA): TGTGCCAGCAGCTTGATTCTGAGGGGGCTTAGCTATGGCTACACCTTC.